This T cell receptor beta chain is drawn from a study of blood T cells in healthy people across ages. Researchers report isolating at least 6 million PBMCs per sample. A second PCR of 7 to 11 cycles used a sample-barcoded 5' primer and a J-beta primer mix. From the 5' RACE reads, TCRdb called clonotypes with MiXCR, one entry per CDR3 protein. In the table there are over 950,000 distinct CDR3 sequences, roughly 51% of which are singletons. Germline CDR1 is SGHAT and CDR2 is FQNNGV. The V end lost 5 bases, the J end lost 5 bases, and 15 bases lay between the germline ends. The CDR3 is 14 amino acids. The genes are TRBV11-2 and TRBJ2-5; D possibly corresponds to TRBD2 (6 bases). The sequence was obtained from an older woman in good health. The specimen was blood. The DNA for the CDR3 is TGTGCCAGCAGCCCCCTCGGAGGGTGGGAGACCCAGTACTTC. It yields the protein CASSPLGGWETQYF.